The 22 T cell receptor beta chains listed next were all sequenced from one sample in a study of shared clonotypes between healthy human individuals. Generated by immunoSEQ multiplex PCR, the TCRdb table keeps only in-frame clones and is missing some. The data show about 2 million clones, approximately 94% seen once. In the naive CD8 group, cells lacked CD45RO and were positively selected for CCR7, so terminally differentiated effector memory CD45RA+ cells were left out. The sample comprised naive CD8+ T cells sorted from blood. Receptors originate from a man between 18 and 35 years old in good health.

The chain recombines TRBV9 with TRBJ2-1; no definite D call. V lost 0 bases and J 7 bases, leaving 11 bases between the germline ends. Germline V CDR1 and CDR2: SGDLS, YYNGEE. The CDR3 sequence is 14 residues long. DNA for the CDR3: TGTGCCAGCAGCGTAGGCACTCTAGAGAATGAGCAGTTCTTC. It codes for CASSVGTLENEQFF.

For this clone: The same CDR3 is also encoded by other DNA sequences in this sample. The chain links TRBV7-9 to TRBJ2-2; 9 positions match TRBD1. Trimming at V came to 4 bases and at J to 0 bases, leaving 0 bases not matched to a gene. Germline V lookup: CDR1 SEHNR, CDR2 FQNEAQ (reference sequence). This CDR3 has 15 amino acids. CDR3 protein: CASSWTGANTGELFF. In DNA form, the CDR3 reads TGTGCCAGCAGCTGGACAGGGGCGAACACCGGGGAGCTGTTTTTT.

The genes are TRBV7-9 and TRBJ2-2; possible D gene TRBD2, 7 bases. CDR1 and CDR2 (germline): SEHNR, FQNEAQ (reference sequence). This CDR3 has 16 amino acids. The V and J ends lost 4 bases and 2 bases respectively, with 14 bases between them. The CDR3 spells CASSSPAGANTGELFF. The CDR3 DNA follows: TGTGCCAGCAGCTCTCCCGCGGGGGCCAACACCGGGGAGCTGTTTTTT.

The chain recombines TRBV27 with TRBJ2-2, with unresolved D. V was pared by 4 bases and J by 6 bases, with 15 bases between. From germline, CDR1 is MNHEY and CDR2 SMNVEV (reference sequence). This CDR3 has 15 amino acids. CDR3: CASSWAPPRAGELFF. In DNA, the CDR3 is TGTGCCAGCAGTTGGGCTCCCCCAAGGGCCGGGGAGCTGTTTTTT.

This rearrangement joins TRBV11-2 to TRBJ2-3, with D possibly TRBD1 on 5 matching bases. Germline CDR1 is SGHAT and CDR2 is FQNNGV. There are 11 residues in the CDR3. With 8 bases removed from V and 4 bases from J, the gap between germline ends came to 7 bases. CDR3 bases: TGTGCCAGCCAAGGGGCAGATACGCAGTATTTT. Amino acid sequence: CASQGADTQYF.

The genes are TRBV27 and TRBJ2-2; D is possibly TRBD1 (6 bases). The germline CDR1 and CDR2 sequences are MNHEY and SMNVEV (reference sequence). The CDR3 contains 17 residues. Trimming shortened V by 4 bases and J by 0 bases, and 15 bases separated the two germline ends. CDR3 residues: CASSSGMAGANTGELFF. The CDR3 nucleotides are TGTGCCAGCAGTTCGGGTATGGCAGGGGCGAACACCGGGGAGCTGTTTTTT.

This chain uses TRBV28 with TRBJ1-5; D gene ambiguous. The CDR3 sequence is 16 residues long. Germline CDR1 MDHEN, CDR2 SYDVKM. Deletions cut 5 bases from V and 5 bases from J, with 19 bases between. CDR3 nucleotide sequence: TGTGCCAGCAGTACTCTCCCAGCGGGGAAGGATCAGCCCCAGCATTTT. Protein: CASSTLPAGKDQPQHF.

The chain is built from TRBV4-1 and TRBJ1-2, with D tentatively TRBD1 (6 bases). Trimming left V 1 base short and J 2 bases short, with 8 bases between. CDR3 length equals 14 residues. Germline V lookup: CDR1 MGHRA, CDR2 YSYEKL. The CDR3 DNA sequence: TGCGCCAGCAGCCAAGCCGGACAGAACTATGGCTACACCTTC. Residues: CASSQAGQNYGYTF.

V is TRBV6-1 and J is TRBJ2-7, with D possibly being TRBD1 or TRBD2 (6 bases each). Trimming left V 6 bases short and J 2 bases short, with 11 bases between. CDR3 size: 13 residues. The germline CDR1 and CDR2 sequences are MNHNS and SASEGT. In DNA, the CDR3 is TGTGCCAGCAGGGGGGCGGGGACCTACGAGCAGTACTTC. Protein product: CASRGAGTYEQYF.

The J gene is TRBJ2-3, the V gene TRBV25-1; TRBD1 agrees at 9 bases. CDR3 length: 17 amino acids. Germline trimming cut 4 bases from V and 2 bases from J; bases unmatched to any gene: 10. The germline CDR1 and CDR2 sequences are MGHDK and SYGVNS. As DNA, the CDR3 is TGTGCCAGCAGTGGCCCCAGGGACAGGGCCCCCACAGATACGCAGTATTTT. Translating gives CASSGPRDRAPTDTQYF.

V usage is TRBV5-1 and J usage is TRBJ1-3; the match to TRBD1 covers 9 bases. The CDR3 has 16 amino acids. V trimming: 4 bases; J trimming: 7 bases; junction bases outside the gene matches: 12. Looked up from germline, CDR1 is SGHRS and CDR2 is YFSETQ. Here the CDR3 DNA reads TGCGCCAGCAGCCCGGGACAGGGCCTCCAGCGGAACACCATATATTTT. Protein product: CASSPGQGLQRNTIYF.

As regards this clone: The sample has other DNA sequences that encode this CDR3 too. V and J are TRBV27 and TRBJ2-7, with no clear D. Germline V gene sequence: CDR1 MNHEY, CDR2 SMNVEV (reference sequence). The length of the CDR3 is 13 residues. V lost 3 bases, J lost 3 bases, and 9 bases lay in between. This CDR3 is CASSFLGRYEQYF. CDR3 bases: TGTGCCAGCAGTTTTCTCGGCCGCTACGAGCAGTACTTC.

The rearrangement joins TRBV15 to TRBJ2-7; D gene unclear. This CDR3 is 14 amino acids long. Germline CDR1 LNHNV, CDR2 YYDKDF (reference sequence). V lost 0 bases, J lost 2 bases, and 8 bases lay in between. Written as DNA, the CDR3 is TGTGCCACCAGCAGAGAGTCAGAAGCCTACGAGCAGTACTTC. Encoded protein: CATSRESEAYEQYF.

This CDR3 reads CASSPRDRAIRGYNEQFF. CDR3 DNA sequence: TGTGCCAGCAGCCCCCGGGACAGGGCAATACGAGGGTACAATGAGCAGTTCTTC. V usage is TRBV9 and J usage is TRBJ2-1; 9 bases are shared with TRBD1. The V and J ends lost 4 bases and 4 bases, in that order; junction bases with no gene match: 15. Per the germline V gene, CDR1 is SGDLS and CDR2 is YYNGEE. The CDR3 length is 18 residues.

The gene calls are TRBV27 and TRBJ2-5; 10 nucleotides match TRBD2. Germline lookup yields CDR1 MNHEY and CDR2 SMNVEV (reference sequence). V lost 3 bases to trimming and J lost 3 bases; unmatched junction nucleotides: 1. The length of the CDR3 is 14 residues. DNA for the CDR3: TGTGCCAGCAGTTTGGGACTAGCGAAAGAGACCCAGTACTTC. Amino acid sequence: CASSLGLAKETQYF.

The gene calls are TRBV27 and TRBJ1-2, with 7 bases that match TRBD1. This CDR3 contains 14 residues. J was trimmed by 5 bases and V by 5 bases; bases with no gene match: 8. Germline CDR1 MNHEY, CDR2 SMNVEV (reference sequence). The CDR3 reads CASSPYSGGYGYTF. CDR3 DNA sequence: TGTGCCAGCAGTCCGTATTCAGGGGGTTATGGCTACACCTTC.

The rearrangement links TRBV6-1 to TRBJ1-6, with unresolved D. Germline-derived CDR1 and CDR2 are MNHNS and SASEGT. Trimming shortened V by 0 bases and J by 4 bases, and 7 bases separated the two germline ends. CDR3 size: 15 residues. CDR3 in amino acids: CASSEAPDYNSPLHF. CDR3 in DNA: TGTGCCAGCAGTGAAGCGCCAGATTATAATTCACCCCTCCACTTT.

The chain recombines TRBV11-1 with TRBJ2-7; the D gene is possibly TRBD1 (5 bases). The CDR3 is 14 residues long. The V end lost 3 bases, the J end lost 3 bases, and 12 bases lay between the germline ends. Germline V CDR1 and CDR2: SGHAT, FQDESV (reference sequence). In nucleotides, the CDR3 is TGTGCCAGCAGCTTCGACGTGGGGCACTACGAGCAGTACTTC. Translated, it gives CASSFDVGHYEQYF. Full variable domain (remainder filled in from reference TRBV11-1 and TRBJ2-7): EAEVAQSPRYKITEKSQAVAFWCDPISGHATLYWYRQILGQGPELLVQFQDESVVDDSQLPKDRFSAERLKGVDSTLKIQPAELGDSAMYLCASSFDVGHYEQYFGPGTRLTVT.

This clone is a singleton in its sample. CDR3 sequence: CASSPVFSVPIAERYPLGETQYF. CDR3 coding DNA: TGTGCCAGCAGTCCGGTTTTTTCAGTTCCGATAGCGGAAAGATATCCTCTGGGAGAGACCCAGTACTTC. The chain recombines TRBV27 with TRBJ2-5; tentatively, D is TRBD2 (6 bases). From germline, CDR1 is MNHEY and CDR2 SMNVEV (reference sequence). V dropped 5 bases and J dropped 4 bases, with 41 bases sitting between them. The CDR3 has 23 residues.

The CDR3 reads CASSPRAGSYNEQFF. The CDR3 bases are TGTGCCAGCAGCCCTCGGGCAGGTTCCTACAATGAGCAGTTCTTC. The chain uses TRBV7-9 and TRBJ2-1; D gene ambiguous. This CDR3 contains 15 residues. The germline V and J ends were trimmed by 5 bases and 1 base, with 12 bases remaining between them. The germline V gene encodes CDR1 SEHNR and CDR2 FQNEAQ (reference sequence).

The CDR3 spells CASSDPREGPGSNQPQHF. CDR3 nucleotides: TGTGCCAGCAGTGACCCCAGAGAGGGGCCCGGGAGCAATCAGCCCCAGCATTTT. The chain couples TRBV6-1 to TRBJ1-5, with a weak D call TRBD1 (5 bases). The CDR3 has 18 amino acids. Between the trimmed V and J ends, which lost 3 bases and 1 base, there was a span of 19 bases. Germline V gene data show CDR1 as MNHNS and CDR2 as SASEGT.

Regarding this clone: Given a much more abundant clone one base away, this may be a read error. The sample carries other DNA sequences with the same CDR3. The chain combines TRBV7-9 with TRBJ1-1; no clear D. The V end lost 0 bases, the J end lost 1 base, and 6 bases lay between the germline ends. Per germline, CDR1 SEHNR and CDR2 FQNEAQ (reference sequence). CDR3 length: 14 amino acids. CDR3 sequence: CASSLAGKNTEAFF. The CDR3 bases are TGTGCCAGCAGCTTAGCAGGGAAGAACACTGAAGCTTTCTTT. The full variable domain, its missing parts supplied by reference TRBV7-9 and TRBJ1-1, is DTGVSQNPRHKITKRGQNVTFRCDPISEHNRLYWYRQTLGQGPEFLTYFQNEAQLEKSRLLSDRFSAERPKGSFSTLEIQRTEQGDSAMYLCASSLAGKNTEAFFGQGTRLTVV.